This entry lists 27 T cell receptor beta chains sequenced from one sample in a study of blood T cell repertoires in COVID-19. Produced via immunoSEQ multiplex PCR; TCRdb's table is partial and in-frame only. Here the sample spans around 230,000 clones, 70% to 90% being singletons. Source material: PBMCs or T cells enriched from blood (not recorded which). The origin of the receptors is a woman aged 40 to 55 with acute COVID-19.

The genes are TRBV5-1 and TRBJ2-7, with 8 bases that match TRBD1. This CDR3 spans 14 amino acids. Germline assignment: CDR1 SGHRS and CDR2 YFSETQ. Unmatched junction bases numbered 5, after V lost 4 bases and J lost 2 bases. The DNA of the CDR3 is TGCGCCAGCAGCCCCGGGACAGGAGCCTACGAGCAGTACTTC. Its protein is CASSPGTGAYEQYF.

The chain's CDR3 is CASSITGSGIQYF. CDR3 DNA: TGTGCCAGCAGCATTACAGGGAGCGGCATTCAGTACTTC. This chain uses TRBV12-3 or TRBV12-4 with TRBJ2-4; a possible D gene is TRBD1 (6 bases). The CDR3 has 13 amino acids. Trimming stripped 6 bases from V and 9 bases from J, with 15 bases between.

This chain connects TRBV2 to TRBJ2-1, with 9 bases identical to TRBD2. Germline V CDR1 and CDR2: SNHLY, FYNNEI. The CDR3 contains 15 residues. Losses at the gene ends were 4 bases for V and 6 bases for J; bases not matched to a gene: 7. CDR3 residues: CASSGGTSQRNEQFF. The CDR3 bases are TGTGCCAGCAGTGGCGGGACTAGCCAGCGCAATGAGCAGTTCTTC.

The CDR3 region is CASSFLLRDSRGYTF. Here the CDR3 DNA reads TGTGCCAGCAGTTTCTTGCTCCGGGACAGTCGCGGCTACACCTTC. This chain uses TRBV6-5 with TRBJ1-2; 7 nucleotides match TRBD1. This CDR3 region has 15 residues. Per the germline V gene, CDR1 is MNHEY and CDR2 is SVGAGI. J lost 8 bases, V lost 4 bases, and 13 bases had no gene match.

This clone was detected only a few times. J is TRBJ2-2 and V is TRBV7-2, with D perhaps TRBD1 (6 bases). The CDR3 has 15 amino acids. The ends were cut back, 1 base at V and 7 bases at J, with 13 bases in the middle. Germline V gene sequence: CDR1 SGHTA, CDR2 FQGNSA. The DNA for the CDR3 is TGTGCCAGCAGCTTAGGTCCAGGGGTAGGCGGGGAGCTGTTTTTT. As protein: CASSLGPGVGGELFF.

This chain connects TRBV4-1 to TRBJ2-3; 8 bases map to TRBD1. The CDR3 is 18 amino acids. Germline-derived CDR1 and CDR2 are MGHRA and YSYEKL. Trimming at V came to 2 bases and at J to 4 bases, leaving 14 bases not matched to a gene. In nucleotides, the CDR3 is TGCGCCAGCAGCCAAAAGCATAATGCAGGGGGCGCGGCAGATACGCAGTATTTT. This codes for CASSQKHNAGGAADTQYF.

This chain uses TRBV9 with TRBJ2-7; D gene uncertain. Trimming cost V 2 bases and J 5 bases, with 14 bases left between them. Per germline, CDR1 SGDLS and CDR2 YYNGEE. This CDR3 spans 14 amino acids. The CDR3 protein is CASSVSPTLHEQYF. The CDR3 region has the DNA TGTGCCAGCAGCGTTAGCCCTACCCTCCACGAGCAGTACTTC.

This clone showed up just a few times. The rearrangement joins TRBV11-2 to TRBJ2-1; the D gene is possibly TRBD2 (7 bases). In germline, CDR1 is SGHAT, CDR2 FQNNGV. The CDR3 runs 16 residues. Trimming pared 5 bases from V and 7 bases from J, leaving 21 bases between. Here the CDR3 reads CASSPLRGGSFNEQFF. CDR3 nucleotides: TGTGCCAGCAGCCCTTTGAGGGGGGGGTCTTTTAATGAGCAGTTCTTC.

The V and J genes are TRBV19 and TRBJ2-3; 9 bases are shared with TRBD2. Germline V lookup: CDR1 LNHDA, CDR2 SQIVND (reference sequence). This CDR3 has 18 amino acids. The V gene end was trimmed by 9 bases and the J gene end by 2 bases; junction bases not matched to a gene: 18. The CDR3 DNA reads TGTGCCAGCCGTCCCAAGCGGGGGGCCAATTCCCCCACAGATACGCAGTATTTT. It specifies CASRPKRGANSPTDTQYF.

This clone is a singleton in its sample. The chain uses TRBV5-4 and TRBJ1-2, with a tentative D call TRBD1 (6 bases). The CDR3 is 14 residues long. Trimming cost V 2 bases and J 3 bases, with 11 bases left between them. Germline values: CDR1 SGHNT, CDR2 YYREEE (reference sequence). CDR3 sequence reads: CASSFRTAYYGYTF. The DNA for the CDR3 is TGTGCCAGCAGCTTTAGGACAGCGTACTATGGCTACACCTTC.

In its sample, this clone was seen once. The chain carries TRBV4-3 and TRBJ2-3, with D perhaps matching TRBD2 (6 bases). The V and J ends lost 2 bases and 4 bases respectively, with 13 bases between them. There are 15 residues in the CDR3. The V gene's germline CDR1 is LGHNA and CDR2 YSLEER. CDR3 in amino acids: CASSQLGGGADTQYF. CDR3 nucleotide sequence: TGCGCCAGCAGCCAATTGGGGGGAGGAGCAGATACGCAGTATTTT.

The chain has TRBV19 and TRBJ1-5, with 7 bases fitting TRBD1. Germline lookup yields CDR1 LNHDA and CDR2 SQIVND (reference sequence). The CDR3 contains 15 residues. The ends lost 5 bases at V and 5 bases at J; junction bases unmatched: 9. CDR3 region: CASSRQGVRDQPQHF. The CDR3 DNA is TGTGCCAGTAGTCGGCAGGGGGTGCGTGATCAGCCCCAGCATTTT.

J is TRBJ2-2 and V is TRBV10-3; TRBD2 aligns across 7 bases. The V gene end was trimmed by 10 bases and the J gene end by 6 bases; junction bases not matched to a gene: 14. The CDR3 length is 15 residues. In germline, CDR1 is ENHRY, CDR2 SYGVKD. CDR3: CATGRGDQAPGELFF. As DNA, the CDR3 is TGTGCCACCGGACGGGGGGATCAGGCACCCGGGGAGCTGTTTTTT.

The chain recombines TRBV19 with TRBJ2-5; tentative D call: TRBD2 (6 bases). This CDR3 contains 15 residues. CDR1 LNHDA and CDR2 SQIVND come from the germline V gene (reference sequence). Trimming took off 4 bases at V and 4 bases at J, with 16 bases between the two ends. CDR3 sequence (DNA): TGTGCCAGTAGTAGCCAAACCTGGCGGGGAGAGACCCAGTACTTC. Its protein product is CASSSQTWRGETQYF. The full variable domain, in which reference TRBV19 and TRBJ2-5 provide the parts outside the CDR3, is DGGITQSPKYLFRKEGQNVTLSCEQNLNHDAMYWYRQDPGQGLRLIYYSQIVNDFQKGDIAEGYSVSREKKESFPLTVTSAQKNPTAFYLCASSSQTWRGETQYFGPGTRLLVL.

The chain is built from TRBV6-2 or TRBV6-3 and TRBJ1-2, with D possibly TRBD1 on 6 matching bases. Trimming pared 2 bases from V and 6 bases from J, leaving 10 bases between. Germline V gene data show CDR1 as MNHEY and CDR2 as SVGEGT. The CDR3 is 13 residues long. The CDR3 nucleotides read TGTGCCAGCAGTTACCGCAGGGGAGATGGCTACACCTTC. It yields the protein CASSYRRGDGYTF.

This chain joins TRBV12-3 or TRBV12-4 and TRBJ1-2; no clear D gene. Trimming stripped 5 bases from V and 4 bases from J, with 11 bases between. The CDR3 is made up of 13 amino acids. Written as DNA, the CDR3 is TGTGCCAGCAGTCCCGGCGCGGGCTATGGCTACACCTTC. Translating gives CASSPGAGYGYTF.

The chain has TRBV7-2 and TRBJ2-3; 11 bases match TRBD2. CDR1 SGHTA and CDR2 FQGNSA come from the germline V gene. Unmatched junction bases numbered 6, after V lost 7 bases and J lost 9 bases. CDR3 length: 13 residues. This CDR3 reads CASMLAGGLTQYF. The CDR3 coding sequence is TGTGCCAGCATGCTAGCGGGGGGATTAACGCAGTATTTT.

V and J are TRBV18 and TRBJ1-3; 8 bases match TRBD1. With 5 bases clipped from V and 2 bases from J, the junction kept 8 bases outside the gene matches. CDR1 KGHSH and CDR2 LQKENI come from the germline V gene. There are 16 residues in the CDR3. This chain's CDR3 is CASSETRGHTGNTIYF. The DNA for the CDR3 is TGTGCCAGCTCAGAAACCAGGGGGCATACTGGAAACACCATATATTTT.

V and J are TRBV5-1 and TRBJ2-2; 8 bases map to TRBD1. Germline V gene lookup returns CDR1 SGHRS and CDR2 YFSETQ. The CDR3 loop spans 17 amino acids. The V segment lost 0 bases and the J segment 4 bases; nucleotides outside the gene matches: 8. CDR3 protein: CASSLAKGQASTGELFF. DNA of the CDR3: TGCGCCAGCAGCTTGGCCAAGGGACAGGCCTCCACCGGGGAGCTGTTTTTT.

The chain carries TRBV18 and TRBJ1-5, with 10 positions matching TRBD1. The CDR3 sequence is 15 residues long. Germline CDR1 and CDR2: KGHSH and LQKENI. V was pared by 5 bases and J by 2 bases, with 3 bases of the junction left unmatched. The CDR3 sequence: CASSTGTGGNQPQHF. Written as DNA, the CDR3 is TGTGCCAGCTCAACCGGGACAGGGGGCAATCAGCCCCAGCATTTT. The full variable domain, completed using reference TRBV18 and TRBJ1-5, is NAGVMQNPRHLVRRRGQEARLRCSPMKGHSHVYWYRQLPEEGLKFMVYLQKENIIDESGMPKERFSAEFPKEGPSILRIQQVVRGDSAAYFCASSTGTGGNQPQHFGDGTRLSIL.

The rearrangement uses TRBV19 and TRBJ2-7; 10 nucleotides agree with TRBD2. CDR3 length equals 15 residues. V lost 6 bases, J lost 2 bases, and 7 bases stayed unmatched. Germline CDR1 is LNHDA and CDR2 is SQIVND (reference sequence). The CDR3 nucleotides are TGTGCCAGTAGCCCCGGGACTAGCGTTACCTACGAGCAGTACGTC. This sequence encodes CASSPGTSVTYEQYV.

CDR3 sequence: CATSDSGSFNTQYF. DNA for the CDR3: TGTGCCACCAGTGATAGCGGGTCCTTTAATACGCAGTATTTT. The V call is TRBV24-1, the J call TRBJ2-3, with D possibly matching TRBD2 (6 bases). This CDR3 has 14 residues. Germline loops: CDR1 KGHDR, CDR2 SFDVKD. Trimming left V 3 bases short and J 7 bases short, with 13 bases between.

The chain links TRBV25-1 to TRBJ2-3; tentative D call: TRBD1 (6 bases). CDR3 length: 15 residues. CDR1 is MGHDK and CDR2 is SYGVNS in the germline V gene. Trimming cost V 8 bases and J 2 bases, with 17 bases left between them. CDR3 DNA: TGTGCCAGCCCCAAGACAGGTTCGTACACAGATACGCAGTATTTT. Residues: CASPKTGSYTDTQYF.

Written as DNA, the CDR3 is TGTGCCACCAGTGATTCGAGGGGACAGGGGGCTTTTGGCTACACCTTC. Its protein is CATSDSRGQGAFGYTF. The rearrangement links TRBV24-1 to TRBJ1-2, with 12 nucleotides matching TRBD1. CDR1 is KGHDR, CDR2 SFDVKD, per germline. The CDR3 loop spans 16 amino acids. After removal of 2 bases from V and 7 bases from J, the junction contained 7 bases not matched to a gene.

This clone showed up just once. The J gene is TRBJ2-7, the V gene TRBV7-2, with 9 bases aligning to TRBD2. J gave up 5 bases and V 1 base, and 6 bases lay outside the gene matches. CDR1 is SGHTA, CDR2 FQGNSA, per germline. The CDR3 length is 15 residues. CDR3 DNA: TGTGCCAGCAGCTTAGGGGGACTAGCAAACAACGAGCAGTACGTC. This translates into CASSLGGLANNEQYV.

J is TRBJ2-7 and V is TRBV7-9, with 7 bases identical to TRBD1. J was trimmed by 9 bases and V by 3 bases; bases with no gene match: 5. This CDR3 is built from 12 residues. Looked up from germline, CDR1 is SEHNR and CDR2 is FQNEAQ (reference sequence). The CDR3 DNA is TGTGCCAGCAGCTTCGGACAGGAGGCGCAGTACTTC. Residues: CASSFGQEAQYF.

This rearrangement joins TRBV18 to TRBJ2-2; D remains ambiguous. The CDR3 loop spans 13 amino acids. Per germline, CDR1 KGHSH and CDR2 LQKENI. V was trimmed by 3 bases and J by 8 bases, leaving 10 bases between them. The CDR3 nucleotides are TGTGCCAGCTCACCTCTACTAAGAGGGGAGCTGTTTTTT. Its protein is CASSPLLRGELFF.